This TCR beta chain was sequenced during a study of radiation and T cells in renal cell carcinoma. The V gene's germline CDR1 is SQVTM and CDR2 ANQGSEA. The CDR3 runs to 13 residues. V lost 7 bases to trimming and J lost 3 bases, with 16 bases between them. Some clones are missing from TCRdb's copy, which holds only in-frame ones; the method was immunoSEQ multiplex PCR. Of under 30,000 clones listed, roughly half were seen once; the top ten hold about a fifth. Treatment denoted: treatment-naive control, cytoreductive nephrectomy. This chain connects TRBV29-1 to TRBJ2-7; D could derive from TRBD1 or TRBD2 (7 bases each). Here the sequenced sample was tumor tissue, taken from a patient whose treatment was nephrectomy without radiotherapy. The origin of this receptor is a human donor with renal cell carcinoma. CDR3 protein: CSAQGGDHYEQYF. CDR3 DNA sequence: TGCAGCGCCCAGGGGGGGGACCACTACGAGCAGTACTTC.